This is a list of T cell receptor beta chains from one sample in a study of blood T cell repertoires in COVID-19. Profiling relied on immunoSEQ multiplex PCR, and the TCRdb table lists in-frame clones only, not all of them. This table holds 200,000 to 300,000 clones, 86% found once. The sample was PBMCs or T cells enriched from blood (not recorded which). These receptors all come from a woman aged 18-29 years who had recovered from COVID-19. The CDR3 runs from the conserved cysteine through the conserved F or W. The D gene is left open where the match is weak. Size tells how often a clone was seen (once, few, many) or the class of an expanded clone, and some rows leave it out.

v_gene: TRBV7-2
j_gene: TRBJ1-1
abundance: few
d_gene: -
CDR3aa: CASSLQNTEAFF
CDR3nt: TGTGCCAGCAGCTTACAGAACACTGAAGCTTTCTTT

v_gene: TRBV9
j_gene: TRBJ1-5
abundance: -
d_gene: -
CDR3aa: CASSVEDRPLQPQHF
CDR3nt: TGTGCCAGCAGCGTAGAGGACAGACCTCTTCAGCCCCAGCATTTT

v_gene: TRBV6-5
j_gene: TRBJ2-5
abundance: -
d_gene: -
CDR3aa: CASSYDLVGVGETQYF
CDR3nt: TGTGCCAGCAGTTACGACTTGGTGGGAGTTGGAGAGACCCAGTACTTC

v_gene: TRBV11-2
j_gene: TRBJ1-2
abundance: -
d_gene: -
CDR3aa: CASSPHPSATGGYTF
CDR3nt: TGTGCCAGCAGCCCTCACCCCTCCGCTACGGGAGGCTACACCTTC

v_gene: TRBV30
j_gene: TRBJ2-1
abundance: -
d_gene: -
CDR3aa: CAWSVGASAYNEQFF
CDR3nt: TGTGCCTGGAGTGTTGGGGCTAGCGCGTACAATGAGCAGTTCTTC

v_gene: TRBV7-8
j_gene: TRBJ1-4
abundance: -
d_gene: -
CDR3aa: CASSQSGGSNEKLFF
CDR3nt: TGTGCCAGCAGCCAAAGTGGGGGGTCTAATGAAAAACTGTTTTTT

v_gene: TRBV6-4
j_gene: TRBJ1-1
abundance: -
d_gene: TRBD1
CDR3aa: CASTLDRMAFF
CDR3nt: TGTGCCAGCACCTTGGACAGGATGGCTTTCTTT

v_gene: TRBV2
j_gene: TRBJ1-2
abundance: -
d_gene: TRBD1
CDR3aa: CASSPQGQSIYGYTF
CDR3nt: TGTGCCAGCAGTCCCCAGGGACAGTCGATCTATGGCTACACCTTC

v_gene: TRBV5-4
j_gene: TRBJ2-7
abundance: -
d_gene: -
CDR3aa: CASSLAQGTFGEQYF
CDR3nt: TGTGCCAGCAGCTTGGCACAGGGAACTTTCGGCGAGCAGTACTTC

v_gene: TRBV19
j_gene: TRBJ1-1
abundance: -
d_gene: TRBD1
CDR3aa: CASRRDRANTEAFF
CDR3nt: TGTGCCAGTAGGAGGGACAGGGCGAACACTGAAGCTTTCTTT

v_gene: TRBV7-2
j_gene: TRBJ2-1
abundance: once
d_gene: TRBD2
CDR3aa: CASSFRGVARGDNEQFF
CDR3nt: TGTGCCAGCAGCTTCAGGGGCGTGGCGCGGGGGGACAATGAGCAGTTCTTC

v_gene: TRBV11-2
j_gene: TRBJ2-7
abundance: once
d_gene: -
CDR3aa: CASSLDTPGSEQYF
CDR3nt: TGTGCCAGCAGCTTAGATACGCCAGGCTCCGAGCAGTACTTC

v_gene: TRBV21-1
j_gene: TRBJ1-3
abundance: -
d_gene: -
CDR3aa: CASSIPRVSGNTIYF
CDR3nt: TGTGCCAGCAGCATCCCTCGCGTCTCTGGAAACACCATATATTTT

v_gene: TRBV5-4
j_gene: TRBJ2-4
abundance: -
d_gene: -
CDR3aa: CASSLESSVNIQYF
CDR3nt: TGTGCCAGCAGCTTGGAATCCAGCGTGAACATTCAGTACTTC

v_gene: TRBV4-2
j_gene: TRBJ2-1
abundance: -
d_gene: -
CDR3aa: CASSQAGGPNEQFF
CDR3nt: TGTGCCAGCAGCCAAGCGGGGGGCCCCAATGAGCAGTTCTTC

v_gene: TRBV19
j_gene: TRBJ1-5
abundance: -
d_gene: -
CDR3aa: CASSIKGGQPQHF
CDR3nt: TGTGCCAGTAGTATAAAGGGGGGGCAGCCCCAGCATTTT

v_gene: TRBV18
j_gene: TRBJ1-1
abundance: -
d_gene: -
CDR3aa: CASSPASGAHTEAFF
CDR3nt: TGTGCCAGCTCACCAGCCTCCGGAGCACACACTGAAGCTTTCTTT

v_gene: TRBV18
j_gene: TRBJ2-7
abundance: -
d_gene: TRBD1
CDR3aa: CASSPEWDRGSYEQYF
CDR3nt: TGTGCCAGCTCACCCGAGTGGGACAGGGGATCCTACGAGCAGTACTTC

v_gene: TRBV5-4
j_gene: TRBJ2-3
abundance: -
d_gene: TRBD2
CDR3aa: CASSPGVLAGVSTDTQYF
CDR3nt: TGTGCCAGCAGCCCGGGGGTCCTAGCGGGGGTTAGCACAGATACGCAGTATTTT

v_gene: TRBV5-8
j_gene: TRBJ1-5
abundance: -
d_gene: -
CDR3aa: CASSLLFSVPQHF
CDR3nt: TGTGCCAGCAGCTTGTTGTTCTCAGTGCCCCAGCATTTT

v_gene: TRBV6-6
j_gene: TRBJ1-5
abundance: once
d_gene: TRBD1
CDR3aa: CASRTGGSNQPQHF
CDR3nt: TGTGCCAGCAGAACAGGGGGCTCCAATCAGCCCCAGCATTTT

v_gene: TRBV10-3
j_gene: TRBJ2-1
abundance: -
d_gene: TRBD2
CDR3aa: CAISVGLAGDYNEQFF
CDR3nt: TGTGCCATCAGTGTTGGACTAGCGGGGGACTACAATGAGCAGTTCTTC

v_gene: TRBV25-1
j_gene: TRBJ1-2
abundance: -
d_gene: TRBD1
CDR3aa: CASSEYGGTGSYGYTF
CDR3nt: TGTGCCAGCAGTGAATACGGAGGGACAGGGAGCTATGGCTACACCTTC

v_gene: TRBV5-4
j_gene: TRBJ2-2
abundance: -
d_gene: -
CDR3aa: CASSSPLGPNTGELFF
CDR3nt: TGTGCCAGCAGCTCCCCACTAGGGCCCAACACCGGGGAGCTGTTTTTT

v_gene: TRBV14
j_gene: TRBJ1-6
abundance: few
d_gene: -
CDR3aa: CASSLNTGGLGLSPLHF
CDR3nt: TGTGCCAGCAGCCTTAACACCGGGGGACTAGGACTTTCACCCCTCCACTTT

v_gene: TRBV14
j_gene: TRBJ1-1
abundance: -
d_gene: -
CDR3aa: CASSHNGNTEAFF
CDR3nt: TGTGCCAGCAGCCATAACGGGAACACTGAAGCTTTCTTT

v_gene: TRBV5-4
j_gene: TRBJ2-3
abundance: -
d_gene: TRBD2
CDR3aa: CASSQTSGSTDTQYF
CDR3nt: TGTGCCAGCAGCCAGACTAGCGGGAGCACAGATACGCAGTATTTT

v_gene: TRBV30
j_gene: TRBJ1-3
abundance: once
d_gene: -
CDR3aa: CAWGARWDWSGNTIYF
CDR3nt: TGTGCCTGGGGAGCCCGGTGGGACTGGTCTGGAAACACCATATATTTT

v_gene: TRBV9
j_gene: TRBJ2-1
abundance: -
d_gene: TRBD2
CDR3aa: CASSARGLAGYNEQFF
CDR3nt: TGTGCCAGCAGCGCAAGAGGACTAGCGGGGTACAATGAGCAGTTCTTC

v_gene: TRBV11-2
j_gene: TRBJ2-5
abundance: -
d_gene: TRBD1
CDR3aa: CASSLAGQAGETQYF
CDR3nt: TGTGCCAGCAGCTTAGCAGGACAGGCAGGAGAGACCCAGTACTTC

v_gene: TRBV5-6
j_gene: TRBJ1-2
abundance: once
d_gene: TRBD1
CDR3aa: CASIRTGVEHYGYTF
CDR3nt: TGTGCCAGCATCCGGACAGGGGTCGAGCACTATGGCTACACCTTC

v_gene: TRBV6-5
j_gene: TRBJ1-2
abundance: few
d_gene: TRBD1
CDR3aa: CASSYLRTGGGYGYTF
CDR3nt: TGTGCCAGCAGTTACTTGAGGACAGGGGGAGGCTATGGCTACACCTTC

v_gene: TRBV7-2
j_gene: TRBJ1-3
abundance: -
d_gene: -
CDR3aa: CASRSGTGNTIYF
CDR3nt: TGTGCCAGCCGCTCAGGGACAGGAAACACCATATATTTT